These 6 T cell receptor beta chains originate from one sample sequenced in a study of T-cell reconstitution after alpha-beta-depleted transplantation in children. During its preparation, the TCRbeta library received unique molecular identifiers. Each CDR3 protein is one row after TCRdb ran MiXCR on the PCR reads. The sample shows about 980,000 distinct CDR3 sequences, about 29% of them seen only once. The input for sequencing was PBMCs, mostly from graft donor cells, taken 360 days after TCRalphabeta/CD19-depleted stem cell transplant. These receptors were taken from a boy in the first two years of life who had a stem cell transplant for SCID, so the T cells may come from the graft donor.

This clonotype has a handful of counts. The rearrangement links TRBV9 to TRBJ2-1; 7 bases agree with TRBD1. The germline CDR1 and CDR2 sequences are SGDLS and YYNGEE. Trimming at V came to 2 bases and at J to 1 base, leaving 3 bases not matched to a gene. The CDR3 sequence is 15 residues long. CDR3 protein: CASSVLTGSYNEQFF. The CDR3 nucleotides are TGTGCCAGCAGCGTCCTGACAGGGTCCTACAATGAGCAGTTCTTC.

V and J are TRBV20-1 and TRBJ2-1; TRBD1 agrees at 9 bases. V was clipped by 0 bases and J by 3 bases; unmatched bases: 3. CDR3 length: 15 residues. Germline CDR1 and CDR2: DFQATT and SNEGSKA (reference sequence). CDR3 sequence reads: CSARDPGQGYNEQFF. CDR3 bases: TGCAGTGCTAGAGATCCGGGACAGGGCTACAATGAGCAGTTCTTC.

This clonotype was counted between two and nine times. The rearrangement links TRBV12-3 or TRBV12-4 to TRBJ2-1; 7 bases align to TRBD2. V gave up 7 bases and J gave up 5 bases; unmatched junction bases: 8. This CDR3 has 14 residues. CDR3 residues: CASTREGRDNEQFF. In nucleotides, the CDR3 is TGTGCCAGCACCAGGGAGGGGAGGGACAATGAGCAGTTCTTC.

In its sample, this clonotype was seen a few times. The chain uses TRBV10-3 and TRBJ2-3, with TRBD2 matching over 8 bases. The CDR3 is 15 amino acids. CDR1 is ENHRY and CDR2 is SYGVKD in the germline V gene. Trimming took 2 bases from V and 2 from J; bases not matched to a gene: 3. The CDR3 is CAISEAGGATDTQYF. The CDR3 nucleotides are TGTGCCATCAGTGAGGCGGGGGGCGCCACAGATACGCAGTATTTT.

This clonotype has ten or more counts. The V call is TRBV28, the J call TRBJ1-6; D is unresolved. The V end lost 2 bases, the J end lost 5 bases, and 7 bases lay between the germline ends. Per the germline V gene, CDR1 is MDHEN and CDR2 is SYDVKM. The CDR3 consists of 14 residues. The CDR3, as DNA: TGTGCCAGCAGTTTAAGGACTAATAATTCACCCCTCCACTTT. This sequence encodes CASSLRTNNSPLHF.

The chain joins TRBV5-1 to TRBJ1-4; D call uncertain. The CDR3 is 13 residues long. The V end lost 4 bases, the J end lost 3 bases, and 7 bases lay between the germline ends. CDR1 is SGHRS, CDR2 YFSETQ, per germline. The CDR3 loop reads CASSPVPNEKLFF. In DNA, the CDR3 is TGCGCCAGCAGCCCCGTTCCTAATGAAAAACTGTTTTTT.